The rows below give T cell receptor beta chains drawn from one sample of a study of blood T cell repertoires in COVID-19. The repertoire was sequenced with immunoSEQ multiplex PCR; TCRdb's copy has only in-frame clones and lacks some. The profile shows tens of thousands of clones, 88% of them singletons. Sample: peripheral blood. All receptors derive from a man between 65 and 80 years old in a cohort sampled during active COVID-19. Each CDR3 is given with its conserved first and last residue. D genes are given only for firm matches. Size is omitted from some rows. Given values are once, few, many or a class for expanded clones.

j_gene,v_gene,abundance,d_gene,CDR3aa,CDR3nt
TRBJ2-7,TRBV30,-,-,CAWSVQGYEQYF,TGTGCCTGGAGTGTACAGGGCTACGAGCAGTACTTC
TRBJ2-3,TRBV14,-,-,CASSGSWAKYF,TGTGCCAGCAGCGGTTCGTGGGCAAAGTATTTT
TRBJ2-3,TRBV15,-,TRBD2,CATSRGRTSGKTDTQYF,TGTGCCACCAGCAGAGGCAGGACTAGCGGTAAAACAGATACGCAGTATTTT
TRBJ2-1,TRBV5-1,-,TRBD1,CASSHGTDLYNEQFF,TGCGCCAGCAGCCACGGGACAGACCTTTACAATGAGCAGTTCTTC
TRBJ1-2,TRBV28,-,TRBD1,CASSETSGGNYGYTF,TGTGCCAGCAGCGAAACCTCAGGGGGGAACTATGGCTACACCTTC
TRBJ2-2,TRBV5-6,-,TRBD2,CASSPKSLAGVGTGELFF,TGTGCCAGCAGCCCCAAGTCCCTAGCGGGAGTAGGCACCGGGGAGCTGTTTTTT
TRBJ2-2,TRBV5-1,few,-,CASSFLTDTGELFF,TGCGCCAGCAGCTTCCTCACAGACACCGGGGAGCTGTTTTTT
TRBJ2-1,TRBV14,-,-,CASSQDQRPGPGNRFF,TGTGCCAGCAGCCAAGACCAACGACCAGGGCCCGGCAATCGGTTCTTC
TRBJ2-1,TRBV5-1,-,TRBD2,CASSLVGLAGRVEQFF,TGCGCCAGCAGCTTGGTAGGGCTAGCGGGAAGGGTTGAGCAGTTCTTC
TRBJ2-1,TRBV11-3,-,-,CASSLDGADYNEQFF,TGTGCCAGCAGCTTAGATGGGGCAGATTACAATGAGCAGTTCTTC
TRBJ2-7,TRBV10-3,-,-,CAISERLAPLREQYF,TGTGCCATCAGTGAGCGCTTAGCTCCCCTACGAGAGCAGTACTTC
TRBJ2-7,TRBV12-3/TRBV12-4,-,-,CASSLHSYEQYF,TGTGCCAGCAGTTTACACTCCTACGAGCAGTACTTC
TRBJ2-2,TRBV4-2,-,TRBD1,CASSQPGTANTGELFF,TGTGCCAGCAGCCAACCCGGGACAGCGAACACCGGGGAGCTGTTTTTT
TRBJ2-7,TRBV6-5,-,TRBD2,CASRTSGSPYEQYF,TGTGCCAGCAGGACTAGCGGGTCCCCCTACGAGCAGTACTTC
TRBJ2-6,TRBV24-1,-,-,CATSDPGTTGANVLTF,TGTGCCACCAGTGACCCTGGGACAACTGGGGCCAACGTCCTGACTTTC
TRBJ1-2,TRBV14,-,-,CASSQESLANYGYTF,TGTGCCAGCAGCCAAGAGAGTTTAGCTAACTATGGCTACACCTTC
TRBJ1-4,TRBV7-9,-,TRBD1,CASRADRGATNEKLFF,TGTGCCAGCAGAGCGGACAGGGGAGCAACTAATGAAAAACTGTTTTTT
TRBJ2-7,TRBV12-3/TRBV12-4,-,TRBD1,CASSLGGPWEQYF,TGTGCCAGCAGCCTAGGGGGCCCCTGGGAGCAGTACTTC
TRBJ1-1,TRBV25-1,-,-,CASSAGGTEAFF,TGTGCCAGCAGTGCCGGGGGCACTGAAGCTTTCTTT
TRBJ1-5,TRBV5-1,-,-,CASSLDGNQPQHF,TGCGCCAGCAGCTTGGACGGTAATCAGCCCCAGCATTTT
TRBJ2-1,TRBV6-2/TRBV6-3,-,-,CASSRYNEQFF,TGTGCCAGCAGTCGCTACAATGAGCAGTTCTTC
TRBJ1-4,TRBV6-6,-,TRBD1,CASRAGQVEKLFF,TGTGCCAGCAGAGCGGGACAGGTCGAAAAACTGTTTTTT
TRBJ1-5,TRBV6-5,-,-,CASSSSGTRGNQPQHF,TGTGCCAGCAGTTCATCCGGGACTCGGGGCAATCAGCCCCAGCATTTT
TRBJ1-2,TRBV28,once,-,CASSFTTGTYGYTF,TGTGCCAGCAGTTTCACAACAGGTACCTATGGCTACACCTTC
TRBJ2-5,TRBV7-3,-,TRBD2,CASSLRLGGKETQYF,TGTGCCAGCAGCTTAAGGCTGGGAGGGAAAGAGACCCAGTACTTC
TRBJ1-3,TRBV25-1,-,-,CATKDSTGNTIYF,TGTGCCACCAAGGACAGCACTGGAAACACCATATATTTT
TRBJ2-2,TRBV11-2,once,TRBD1,CASSEVKGATGELFF,TGTGCCAGCAGCGAGGTGAAGGGGGCCACCGGGGAGCTGTTTTTT
TRBJ2-1,TRBV5-1,-,TRBD1,CASSLAGARGNEQFF,TGCGCCAGCAGCTTGGCCGGCGCCAGGGGGAATGAGCAGTTCTTC
TRBJ2-7,TRBV19,-,TRBD1,CASSISDRGGYEQYF,TGTGCCAGTAGTATATCGGACAGGGGTGGGTACGAGCAGTACTTC
TRBJ2-7,TRBV4-1,-,TRBD1,CASSQDPSRGRLGEQYF,TGCGCCAGCAGCCAAGATCCGTCCAGGGGGCGTTTGGGCGAGCAGTACTTC
TRBJ2-2,TRBV7-9,-,-,CASSLDQGINTGELFF,TGTGCCAGCAGCTTAGACCAGGGAATTAACACCGGGGAGCTGTTTTTT
TRBJ2-1,TRBV5-1,-,TRBD1,CASSFGQGIPEQFF,TGCGCCAGCAGCTTTGGACAGGGGATACCTGAGCAGTTCTTC
TRBJ1-1,TRBV5-1,-,TRBD1,CASSPGQMNTEAFF,TGCGCCAGCAGCCCGGGACAGATGAACACTGAAGCTTTCTTT
TRBJ2-1,TRBV12-2,-,-,CASRLRRGAYNEQFF,TGTGCAAGTCGCTTAAGGCGGGGGGCCTACAATGAGCAGTTCTTC
TRBJ2-2,TRBV2,few,TRBD1,CASRPQGFGELFF,TGTGCCAGCAGGCCACAGGGGTTCGGGGAGCTGTTTTTT
TRBJ2-5,TRBV19,-,-,CASTPGAGVSGETQYF,TGTGCCAGTACCCCGGGGGCGGGAGTGAGCGGAGAGACCCAGTACTTC
TRBJ2-7,TRBV5-4,-,TRBD1,CASSLSWTGSYEQYF,TGTGCCAGCAGCCTTAGCTGGACAGGATCCTACGAGCAGTACTTC
TRBJ1-2,TRBV28,-,-,CASSRNYGYTF,TGTGCCAGCAGTCGGAACTATGGCTACACCTTC
TRBJ2-3,TRBV18,-,-,CASSPIETDTQYF,TGTGCCAGCTCACCGATAGAAACAGATACGCAGTATTTT
TRBJ2-7,TRBV27,once,TRBD2,CASSPGRLAGSYEQYF,TGTGCCAGCAGCCCAGGCCGACTAGCGGGGTCGTACGAGCAGTACTTC
TRBJ1-3,TRBV3-1/TRBV3-2,-,-,CASVRGGSGNTIYF,TGTGCCAGCGTAAGGGGAGGGTCTGGAAACACCATATATTTT
TRBJ2-5,TRBV28,-,-,CASSLPPLTGAQYF,TGTGCCAGCAGCCTGCCGCCCCTAACAGGTGCCCAGTACTTC
TRBJ1-3,TRBV14,once,-,CASSSGFTGNTIYF,TGTGCCAGCAGCTCAGGTTTTACTGGAAACACCATATATTTT
TRBJ2-7,TRBV6-5,-,TRBD2,CASSYFLAGGTEQYF,TGTGCCAGCAGTTATTTTCTAGCGGGAGGCACCGAGCAGTACTTC
TRBJ2-7,TRBV30,once,-,CAWAGQTYEQYF,TGTGCCTGGGCAGGACAGACCTACGAGCAGTACTTC
TRBJ2-2,TRBV18,-,-,CASSPRYQRAVNTGELFF,TGTGCCAGCTCACCACGATACCAGAGAGCGGTGAACACCGGGGAGCTGTTTTTT
TRBJ2-3,TRBV5-6,-,-,CASSTPGSYTDTQYF,TGTGCCAGCAGTACACCGGGATCCTACACAGATACGCAGTATTTT
TRBJ2-7,TRBV4-2,-,-,CASSQDRLASPYEQYF,TGTGCCAGCAGCCAAGATCGCCTAGCGAGCCCCTACGAGCAGTACTTC
TRBJ2-3,TRBV10-1,-,TRBD2,CASSESEGTSGRKDTQYF,TGCGCCAGCAGTGAGTCGGAGGGGACTAGCGGGAGGAAGGATACGCAGTATTTT
TRBJ2-3,TRBV7-9,-,TRBD1,CASSLGSHRDRGTDTQYF,TGTGCCAGCAGCTTAGGGTCTCACCGGGACAGGGGCACAGATACGCAGTATTTT
TRBJ2-7,TRBV28,-,-,CASGNREQYF,TGTGCCAGCGGAAACAGGGAGCAGTACTTC
TRBJ2-2,TRBV19,-,TRBD2,CASSIGGGTGELFF,TGTGCCAGTAGTATAGGGGGGGGCACCGGGGAGCTGTTTTTT